This TCR beta chain was captured by sequencing in a study of T cell responses to AZD1222 COVID-19 vaccine (dated by TCRdb to the early 2020s). Study-level background: TCR sequencing covered roughly 230 trial participants: 200 to 210 given two doses of AZD1222 and around 25 given two doses of MenACWY control vaccine. Trial participants were enrolled by age into 18-55, 56-69 and 70-plus year subgroups, with roughly 150, 30 and 60 TCR-sequenced participants respectively.

As for this clone: Its target antigen remains unknown. Nothing much larger sits one base from this clone, and base qualities are not available.

Study-wide findings and limitations: A significant rise in spike-specific TCR breadth and depth was observed after two AZD1222 doses relative to day 0 and relative to MenACWY recipients. The 56-69-year group was small, and its depth increase did not reach significance, likely because of low power. Because no day 14 peak-response samples were available, repertoires were characterized only after the peak T cell response. The vaccine-associated CD4 TCRs covered the entire spike protein, and the dominant responses fell in regions 160-218 and 743-854. Reportedly, almost half of the unique spike-specific TCRs recognized epitopes lying outside the regions that are mutated in the B.1.351 and B.1.1.7 variants. Participants were mostly white British and included more females than males, and it was suggested by the authors that clonal diversity may have been underestimated. Conclusions about previously exposed vaccinees are limited, since just five to seven AZD1222 recipients were seropositive for SARS-CoV-2 at baseline.

Interpreted using the paper, the time point label stands for: about 28 days (+/-7) after the second vaccine dose. AZD1222 recipients given second doses at about 4 weeks or at about 12 weeks were pooled, since spike-specific TCR depth and breadth were not found to differ between the two schedules. Vaccinee samples were obtained from the UK trials COV001 and COV002, which included a single-blind randomized controlled phase 2/3 trial of AZD1222 (ChAdOx1 nCoV-19) in healthy adults. For TCRbeta chain sequencing, PBMC samples were collected from trial participants at day 0 and at day 28 after the second dose. The CDR3 regions of human TCRbeta chains were subjected to immunosequencing. The original pipeline was this. TCRs in the repertoires were compared against a reference library of SARS-CoV-2-specific TCRs that had been generated with the MIRA antigen-specificity platform. Breadth was defined as the fraction of unique TCRs that were SARS-CoV-2-associated, and depth was defined as the fraction of total T cells that were SARS-CoV-2-associated. Using the MIRA data, each spike-specific TCR was mapped to the spike region that the TCR reacts to and placed in a CD4 or CD8 class. Log10-transformed breadth and depth values were compared by one-way ANOVA with Sidak's multiple comparisons tests. Imported from immuneACCESS, the table was reduced by TCRdb to in-frame sequences with V and J called. These copies leave out some clones; in studies compared against another copy, an unresolved V gene accounts for under half, and the cause of the remainder is not known. V and J calls and clone size are those listed in that table; D and trimming were worked out from the DNA. The sample data list approximately 110,000 clones, and 85% to 90% of these were observed just once. The top ten clonotypes cover just under 4.5% of the sample.

Taken from the germline V gene (reference sequence), the CDR1 and CDR2 loops are LGHDT and YNNKEL. The CDR3, cysteine through phenylalanine, is 16 amino acids long. Kept here is only the CDR3 DNA, which spans 48 bases and is read in frame from base 1. V is shortened by 1 base, J by 0 bases, and the region joining them spans 10 bases. The receptor was derived from an adult who received the AZD1222 COVID-19 vaccine. The chain uses TRBV3-1 (or the pseudogene TRBV3-2) and TRBJ1-5; TRBD1 is perhaps the D gene, given 5 matching bases. The sequenced sample was peripheral blood, obtained 28 days after the second AZD1222 dose. The CDR3 protein is CASSQGGQGSNQPQHF. The nucleotides read TGTGCCAGCAGCCAAGGAGGGCAGGGTAGCAATCAGCCCCAGCATTTT.